Below, 17 T cell receptor beta chains from the same sample are listed, as sequenced in a study of cytomegalovirus exposure and HLA in healthy donors. Libraries were prepared by immunoSEQ multiplex PCR; TCRdb keeps only in-frame clonotypes and omits some of them. Here the sample spans 250,000 to 400,000 clones, around 90% being singletons. Sequencing input: PBMCs. Every receptor here comes from a man aged 30 to 45 in good health and CMV-seronegative.

This clone turned up a few times. V and J are TRBV6-1 and TRBJ1-2; 7 positions agree with TRBD1. After removal of 2 bases from V and 5 bases from J, the junction contained 8 bases not matched to a gene. The CDR3 totals 15 residues. Germline CDR1 is MNHNS and CDR2 is SASEGT. The CDR3 nucleotides are TGTGCCAGCAGTGAAAGGGACAGTGTGGGGTATGGCTACACCTTC. Amino acids: CASSERDSVGYGYTF.

The CDR3 protein is CASSLLGANVLTF. The CDR3, as DNA: TGTGCCAGCAGCTTGCTTGGGGCCAACGTCCTGACTTTC. The chain couples TRBV5-8 to TRBJ2-6, with D uncertain. Germline CDR1 SGHTS, CDR2 YDEGEE. CDR3 length: 13 residues. Trimming pared 1 base from V and 3 bases from J, leaving 2 bases between.

The CDR3 DNA is TGTGCCAGTACAGGGAACACCGGGGAGCTGTTTTTT. It is translated as CASTGNTGELFF. The chain recombines TRBV7-9 with TRBJ2-2; D possibly corresponds to TRBD1 (5 bases). V lost 9 bases to trimming and J lost 1 base, with 6 bases between them. Germline-derived CDR1 and CDR2 are SEHNR and FQNEAQ (reference sequence). This CDR3 spans 12 amino acids.

The chain couples TRBV7-9 to TRBJ2-1, with a weak D call TRBD1 (7 bases). The CDR3 extends over 15 amino acids. Trimming removed 5 bases from V and 6 bases from J, with 17 bases in between. CDR1 is SEHNR, CDR2 FQNEAQ, per germline (reference sequence). CDR3 DNA: TGTGCCAGCAGCCTCCGCGGGACAGCAACCAATGAGCAGTTCTTC. It translates to CASSLRGTATNEQFF.

The chain links TRBV4-3 to TRBJ2-2; maybe TRBD1 (5 bases). From germline, CDR1 is LGHNA and CDR2 YSLEER. The V gene lost 0 bases and the J gene lost 1 base, with 9 bases spanning the gap. The CDR3 runs 16 residues. The CDR3 nucleotides are TGCGCCAGCAGCCAAGATCGACAGCGGAACACCGGGGAGCTGTTTTTT. It yields the protein CASSQDRQRNTGELFF.

A note on this clone: The junction and the germline gene differ at one end; a read error may be behind it. The rearrangement uses TRBV19 and TRBJ2-4; 9 bases match TRBD2. The CDR3 has 16 amino acids. Germline CDR1 is LNHDA and CDR2 is SQIVND (reference sequence). The CDR3 here is CASSKAGGKIKNIQYF. The DNA for the CDR3 is TGTGCCAGCAGTAAAGCGGGGGGTAAAATTAAAAACATTCAGTACTTC.

V usage is TRBV6-6 and J usage is TRBJ2-7; D is unclear. CDR1 MNHNY and CDR2 SVGAGI come from the germline V gene (reference sequence). V lost 6 bases, J lost 0 bases, and 12 bases lay in between. The CDR3 has 14 amino acids. The CDR3 region is CASRLSERSYEQYF. CDR3 DNA sequence: TGTGCCAGCAGGCTATCAGAGCGCTCCTACGAGCAGTACTTC.

The rearrangement links TRBV5-8 to TRBJ2-6, with a weak D call TRBD2 (5 bases). The CDR3 loop spans 15 amino acids. Germline lookup yields CDR1 SGHTS and CDR2 YDEGEE. V gave up 4 bases and J gave up 0 bases, with 8 bases separating them. The CDR3 DNA reads TGTGCCAGCAGCCCGGGGTACTCTGGGGCCAACGTCCTGACTTTC. It translates to CASSPGYSGANVLTF.

This rearrangement joins TRBV7-2 to TRBJ2-7, with 15 bases identical to TRBD2. CDR1 is SGHTA and CDR2 is FQGNSA in the germline V gene. This CDR3 spans 16 amino acids. The J segment lost 3 bases and the V segment lost 4 bases, leaving 4 bases of the junction unmatched. CDR3 nucleotides: TGTGCCAGCAGCTCCGGACTAGCGGGGGGGAGCTACGAGCAGTACTTC. It yields the protein CASSSGLAGGSYEQYF.

V gene TRBV5-4 combines with J gene TRBJ1-4; possible D gene TRBD1, 6 bases. This CDR3 region has 14 residues. CDR1 and CDR2 (germline): SGHNT, YYREEE (reference sequence). The V gene lost 4 bases and the J gene lost 5 bases, with 12 bases spanning the gap. DNA for the CDR3: TGTGCCAGCAGCCCGACAGGAGGAAATGAAAAACTGTTTTTT. This gives the protein CASSPTGGNEKLFF.

The chain has TRBV9 and TRBJ2-3; D remains unclear. The CDR3 length is 13 residues. Germline V gene data show CDR1 as SGDLS and CDR2 as YYNGEE. Trimming removed 4 bases from V and 0 bases from J, with 6 bases in between. This CDR3 is CASSQLSTDTQYF. As DNA, the CDR3 is TGTGCCAGCAGCCAACTTAGCACAGATACGCAGTATTTT.

The chain carries TRBV5-4 and TRBJ1-3, with 7 bases that match TRBD1. After removal of 3 bases from V and 0 bases from J, the junction contained 6 bases not matched to a gene. This CDR3 has 16 residues. Germline CDR1 is SGHNT and CDR2 is YYREEE (reference sequence). In DNA form, the CDR3 reads TGTGCCAGCAGCTACCGGGACAGTTACTCTGGAAACACCATATATTTT. This codes for CASSYRDSYSGNTIYF.

The V and J genes are TRBV27 and TRBJ1-5, with TRBD1 matching 11 bases. The CDR3 consists of 16 residues. Germline assignment: CDR1 MNHEY and CDR2 SMNVEV (reference sequence). The ends lost 0 bases at V and 7 bases at J; junction bases unmatched: 5. CDR3 bases: TGTGCCAGCAGTTTATCAGCAAGGACAGGGGGCCAGCCCCAGCATTTT. Its protein is CASSLSARTGGQPQHF.

In this sample, this clone turned up once. V gene TRBV6-6 combines with J gene TRBJ1-1; tentatively, D is TRBD1 (6 bases). The CDR3 spans 14 residues. The germline V gene encodes CDR1 MNHNY and CDR2 SVGAGI (reference sequence). V shed 8 bases and J shed 1 base, with 14 bases lying between them. The CDR3 DNA is TGTGCCAGCCGGGGGGAGACAGGGAACACTGAAGCTTTCTTT. Translating gives CASRGETGNTEAFF.

This rearrangement joins TRBV7-8 to TRBJ2-5, with 7 bases fitting TRBD1. Germline V gives CDR1 SGHVS, CDR2 FQNEAQ. The V gene end was trimmed by 1 base and the J gene end by 4 bases; junction bases not matched to a gene: 3. The CDR3 covers 14 residues. The CDR3 is CASSLEGGRETQYF. The CDR3 DNA sequence: TGTGCCAGCAGCTTAGAAGGGGGCAGAGAGACCCAGTACTTC.

CDR3 amino acids: CASLDESGTGFTGELFF. The CDR3 DNA reads TGTGCCAGCCTCGACGAATCCGGGACAGGGTTCACCGGGGAGCTGTTTTTT. The rearrangement joins TRBV7-9 to TRBJ2-2; the match to TRBD1 covers 9 bases. V lost 8 bases, J lost 4 bases, and 14 bases stayed unmatched. Germline V CDR1 and CDR2: SEHNR, FQNEAQ (reference sequence). The CDR3 loop spans 17 amino acids.

This chain joins TRBV5-4 and TRBJ2-1, with no clear D. V lost 4 bases and J lost 0, with 14 bases in between. Germline V gives CDR1 SGHNT, CDR2 YYREEE (reference sequence). The CDR3 is 16 amino acids. In nucleotides, the CDR3 is TGTGCCAGCAGCGAAGTACCTATGAGCTCCTACAATGAGCAGTTCTTC. Protein sequence: CASSEVPMSSYNEQFF.